This T cell receptor beta chain was recorded in a study of human T cells and chemical hapten exposure. This clonotype has just one count. Individual cDNA molecules in this library carried unique molecular identifiers. Each CDR3 protein is one row after TCRdb ran MiXCR on the RACE reads. The repertoire consists of approximately 180,000 distinct CDR3 sequences, with just under 30% occurring once and the leading ten covering under 3%. The time point is: pre-sensitization, week 0. Treatment specified: therapeutic diphenylcyclopropenone sensitization with weekly scalp DPC. This clonotype was obtained from a woman aged 25 to 39 with alopecia areata. Some clones in this sample may be carry-over from other donors' samples. Sequencing used whole blood, obtained in connection with sensitization to the hapten diphenylcyclopropenone (DPC).

In DNA, the CDR3 is TGTGCCAGCAGTTACTCAGACAGGGCGGCAGATACGCAGTATTTT. This translates into CASSYSDRAADTQYF. The gene calls are TRBV6-2 or TRBV6-3 and TRBJ2-3, with TRBD1 matching 7 bases. The CDR3 is 15 residues long. CDR1 MNHEY and CDR2 SVGEGT come from the germline V gene. Trimming removed 0 bases from V and 4 bases from J; junction bases left unmatched: 4.